This T cell receptor beta chain was identified during a study of blood T cell repertoires in COVID-19. Per the germline V gene, CDR1 is SGHNT and CDR2 is YYREEE (reference sequence). The CDR3 length is 14 residues. V lost 8 bases and J lost 0; bases outside the gene matches: 2. Some clones are missing from TCRdb's copy, which holds only in-frame ones; the method was immunoSEQ multiplex PCR. The sample lists around 170,000 clones, 80% to 90% occurring once. The source of this sequence is a man younger than 35 who had recovered from COVID-19. This chain uses TRBV5-4 with TRBJ2-1; 10 positions match TRBD2. Sequenced sample: peripheral blood. The CDR3 bases are TGTGCCAGTAGCGGGAGGTCCTCCTACAATGAGCAGTTCTTC. It yields the protein CASSGRSSYNEQFF.